This TCR beta chain was sequenced in a study of blood T cell repertoires in COVID-19. Study information: PBMCs, B-cell-depleted T cells, or T cells were the source of the cDNA or gDNA that made up the material.

The V and J ends lost 0 bases and 10 bases, in that order; junction bases with no gene match: 6. Per the germline V gene, CDR1 is SGHAT and CDR2 is FQNNGV. CDR3 length equals 16 residues. The study drew participants aged about 18 to 89 years from some 23 US areas. Self-reported history from a screening survey and questionnaire set each donor's cohort. For recovered donors of Cohort 3, there were two negative PCRs, clearance, or symptom resolution. Data came from immunoSEQ multiplex PCR; TCRdb stores just in-frame clones and leaves some out. In the table there are 490,000 or so clones, 88% of which are singletons.

Sequencing was done on a sample of PBMCs or T cells enriched from blood (not recorded which). The rearrangement joins TRBV11-2 to TRBJ1-6; TRBD1 matches at 10 bases. This TCR was sampled from a woman aged 40 to 50 who had recovered from COVID-19. CDR3 nucleotides: TGTGCCAGCAGCTTAGAAGGTGGGACAGGGGTCTCACCCCTCCACTTT. This encodes CASSLEGGTGVSPLHF.